The entry that follows covers one T cell receptor beta chain sequence. These data come from a study of blood T cell repertoires in COVID-19. Turning to the study itself: The study drew acute and convalescent COVID-19 samples from the United States, Italy and Spain. PBMCs, B-cell-depleted T cells, or T cells provided the cDNA or gDNA that made up the material.

Here immunoSEQ multiplex PCR was the method, and the copy in TCRdb shows in-frame clones only, minus some. The sample holds about 240,000 clones, more than 70% seen once. Germline-derived CDR1 and CDR2 are LGHDT and YNNKEL (reference sequence). Trimming removed 0 bases from V and 7 bases from J; junction bases left unmatched: 11. The length of the CDR3 is 16 residues. The receptor was isolated from an elderly man with acute or convalescent COVID-19. The chain couples TRBV3-1 (or the pseudogene TRBV3-2) to TRBJ1-2, with 7 bases identical to TRBD1. The sample was peripheral blood. This chain's CDR3 is CASSQEISGTEFGYTF. The CDR3 DNA follows: TGTGCCAGCAGCCAAGAGATCTCCGGGACAGAGTTTGGCTACACCTTC.